This T cell receptor beta chain was sequenced during a study of T-cell reconstitution after alpha-beta-depleted transplantation in children. Notes on the study in general: The origin of alpha-beta T cells about two months after transplant was reportedly several hundred expanded graft clones. Some patients owed their high day-60 TCRbeta diversity to surviving recipient T cells and thymic progenitors.

To note about this clonotype: Its antigen remains unidentified.

CDR3 length: 15 residues. The germline CDR1 and CDR2 sequences are SGHRS and YFSETQ. V was clipped by 0 bases and J by 4 bases; unmatched bases: 1. Unique molecular identifiers were built into the TCRbeta library. TCRdb called the PCR reads again in MiXCR, with one record for every CDR3 protein. This table has fewer than 550,000 distinct CDR3 sequences, about an eighth appearing once. Source: PBMCs, mostly from graft donor cells, taken 180 days after TCRalphabeta/CD19-depleted stem cell transplant. This chain connects TRBV5-1 to TRBJ1-4; 9 bases are a match to TRBD1. The sequence came from a female patient aged 2-9 years who had a stem cell transplant for aplastic anemia, so the T cells may come from the graft donor. The CDR3 DNA is TGCGCCAGCAGCTTGGAGGGACAGGGTAATGAAAAACTGTTTTTT. This encodes CASSLEGQGNEKLFF.